This T cell receptor beta chain came from a study of blood T cell repertoires in COVID-19. About the study: The analysed material was cDNA or gDNA that came from T cells, B-cell-depleted T cells, or PBMCs.

This clone was observed a single time. The germline V gene has CDR1 SGHVS and CDR2 FQNEAQ. The V end lost 7 bases, the J end lost 2 bases, and 18 bases lay between the germline ends. CDR3 length equals 16 residues. Repertoires were generated with immunoSEQ multiplex PCR, while TCRdb's copy carries only in-frame clones and drops some. The sample records around 230,000 clones, approximately 90% being singletons. Participants were aged roughly 18 to 90 years, lived in 20 to 30 US areas, and enrolled virtually. Participants' reported clinical history set cohort assignment. The chain joins TRBV7-8 to TRBJ1-3, with D possibly matching TRBD1 (6 bases). Sequencing used PBMCs or T cells enriched from blood (not recorded which). The source of this sequence is a woman aged 40 to 55 with acute COVID-19. The CDR3 sequence: CASIGGRTAAGNTIYF. CDR3 nucleotide sequence: TGTGCCAGCATTGGGGGACGGACAGCGGCTGGAAACACCATATATTTT. Based on the CDR3 plus reference TRBV7-8 and TRBJ1-3, the full variable domain is GAGVSQSPRYKVAKRGQDVALRCDPISGHVSLFWYQQALGQGPEFLTYFQNEAQLDKSGLPSDRFFAERPEGSVSTLKIQRTQQEDSAVYLCASIGGRTAAGNTIYFGEGSWLTVV.